Presented here are 11 T cell receptor beta chains from one specimen sequenced in a study of shared clonotypes between healthy human individuals. Profiled with immunoSEQ multiplex PCR; TCRdb holds only in-frame clones, not every one. The sample lists more than 150,000 clones, around 63% occurring once. Sequenced input: memory CD4+ T cells sorted from blood. Sample subset: CD45RA-negative fraction. These receptors originate from a young man in good health.

The V and J genes are TRBV14 and TRBJ2-1; 8 nucleotides align to TRBD1. Losses at the gene ends were 2 bases for V and 2 bases for J; bases not matched to a gene: 5. Germline-derived CDR1 and CDR2 are SGHDN and FVKESK. The CDR3 totals 16 residues. CDR3 sequence (DNA): TGTGCCAGCAGCCAATTCGGGACAGGAACCTACAATGAGCAGTTCTTC. Translating gives CASSQFGTGTYNEQFF.

The V gene is TRBV5-1, the J gene TRBJ2-3; TRBD1 aligns across 8 bases. The CDR3 extends over 15 amino acids. V shed 3 bases and J 2 bases; nucleotides not matched to a gene: 5. Germline V gene sequence: CDR1 SGHRS, CDR2 YFSETQ. The DNA for the CDR3 is TGCGCCAGCAGCTCGAGGGGACAGGACACAGATACGCAGTATTTT. As protein: CASSSRGQDTDTQYF.

The chain is built from TRBV7-7 and TRBJ2-5, with a weak D call TRBD1 (6 bases). Per germline, CDR1 SSHAT and CDR2 FNYEAQ (reference sequence). Trimming removed 4 bases from V and 3 bases from J, with 9 bases in between. The CDR3 spans 13 residues. Here the CDR3 DNA reads TGTGCCAGCAGCTATGGACAGAAAGAGACCCAGTACTTC. The encoded protein is CASSYGQKETQYF.

The CDR3 loop reads CASRQQGPSYEQYF. CDR3 nucleotide sequence: TGTGCCAGCAGGCAACAGGGGCCGTCCTACGAGCAGTACTTC. J is TRBJ2-7 and V is TRBV2; TRBD1 matches 7 bases. Losses at the gene ends were 6 bases for V and 1 base for J; bases not matched to a gene: 6. This CDR3 contains 14 residues. Germline loops: CDR1 SNHLY, CDR2 FYNNEI.

This clone has only a few counts. The chain uses TRBV11-2 and TRBJ1-2; the D is unclear. Germline assignment: CDR1 SGHAT and CDR2 FQNNGV. Trimming pared 4 bases from V and 8 bases from J, leaving 20 bases between. The CDR3 runs to 15 residues. In nucleotides, the CDR3 is TGTGCCAGCAGCTCCCTCCAGACTGGGTATGCCGGCTACACCTTC. Amino acid sequence: CASSSLQTGYAGYTF.

This chain connects TRBV28 to TRBJ2-5; 8 nucleotides align to TRBD1. In germline, CDR1 is MDHEN, CDR2 SYDVKM. This CDR3 spans 15 amino acids. The trim removed 3 bases at V and 2 bases at J, leaving 5 bases unmatched. The CDR3 DNA is TGTGCCAGCAGTTTCACCGGACAGGGACAAGAGACCCAGTACTTC. It translates to CASSFTGQGQETQYF.

The J gene is TRBJ2-3, the V gene TRBV7-9, with 7 bases fitting TRBD1. Germline V gives CDR1 SEHNR, CDR2 FQNEAQ (reference sequence). This CDR3 is built from 15 residues. Unmatched junction bases numbered 6, after V lost 5 bases and J lost 1 base. The CDR3 here is CASSRRGIRTDTQYF. The CDR3 DNA is TGTGCCAGCAGCCGCAGGGGGATTCGCACAGATACGCAGTATTTT.

About this clone: This sequence is one base from a far larger clone and is likely a read error. The chain employs TRBV6-4 and TRBJ2-2, with 9 bases fitting TRBD1. Per the germline V gene, CDR1 is MRHNA and CDR2 is SNTAGT. J lost 3 bases, V lost 4 bases, and 0 bases had no gene match. CDR3 length equals 14 residues. For the CDR3, the DNA is TGTGCCAGCAGTGGGACAGGGGACACCGGGGAGCTGTTTTTT. Amino acids: CASSGTGDTGELFF.

This chain joins TRBV27 and TRBJ2-6, with D uncertain. CDR1 and CDR2 (germline): MNHEY, SMNVEV (reference sequence). The CDR3 is made up of 16 amino acids. Deletions cut 5 bases from V and 1 base from J, with 12 bases between. The CDR3 DNA is TGTGCCAGCAGTCCAACCCACAGTTCTGGGGCCAACGTCCTGACTTTC. Residues: CASSPTHSSGANVLTF.

The chain employs TRBV28 and TRBJ1-4; the D gene is possibly TRBD1 (5 bases). Germline CDR1 is MDHEN and CDR2 is SYDVKM. The germline V and J ends were trimmed by 4 bases and 5 bases, with 11 bases remaining between them. This CDR3 is built from 14 residues. Here the CDR3 DNA reads TGTGCCAGCAGTTCGACAGCGACGAATGAAAAACTGTTTTTT. Residues: CASSSTATNEKLFF.

V and J are TRBV6-1 and TRBJ2-3, with 7 bases fitting TRBD2. The CDR3 has 18 residues. Germline V gives CDR1 MNHNS, CDR2 SASEGT. V lost 1 base and J lost 0; bases outside the gene matches: 10. The CDR3 region has the DNA TGTGCCAGCAGTGAAGGAACTAGCGCATCCACTAGCACAGATACGCAGTATTTT. Its translation is CASSEGTSASTSTDTQYF.